Below are 14 T cell receptor beta chains sequenced from a single sample in a study of sequential checkpoint blockade in melanoma. TCRdb's copy holds only in-frame clones and misses some; the assay was immunoSEQ multiplex PCR. The sample has under 20,000 clones; 77% are singletons. Treatment meaning: randomized to nivolumab then ipilimumab (arm A) or the reverse (arm B). The sample consisted of CD8+ T cells sorted from blood (inferred from file names), taken from a patient given nivolumab and ipilimumab in sequence. The receptors come from a human donor with melanoma.

The genes are TRBV7-9 and TRBJ1-2; D might be TRBD1 (5 bases). Trimming took off 1 base at V and 6 bases at J, with 9 bases between the two ends. Per germline, CDR1 SEHNR and CDR2 FQNEAQ (reference sequence). The CDR3 is 13 residues long. In nucleotides, the CDR3 is TGTGCCAGCAGCTTAGGACAGCCTCATGGCTACACCTTC. Translation gives CASSLGQPHGYTF.

This clone has more than one count but fewer than ten. This chain links TRBV21-1 with TRBJ2-7; the D call in the table, TRBD2, was not verified against the DNA. TRBV21-1 is annotated as a pseudogene. CDR3 length: 18 residues. The CDR3 sequence is CASSFGLAGVTINYEQYF. The CDR3 DNA is TGTGCCAGCAGTTTCGGACTAGCGGGCGTTACGATAAACTACGAGCAGTACTTC.

The chain couples TRBV1 to TRBJ1-2; the listed D gene, TRBD1, was not tested against the DNA. TRBV1 is a pseudogene. The CDR3 is made up of 13 amino acids. CDR3 in amino acids: CTSSRHRPYGYTF. As DNA, the CDR3 is TGCACCAGCAGCAGACACAGGCCCTATGGCTACACCTTC.

The chain employs TRBV5-1 and TRBJ1-1; no clear D. The V end lost 1 base, the J end lost 7 bases, and 8 bases lay between the germline ends. The CDR3 has 12 residues. Germline assignment: CDR1 SGHRS and CDR2 YFSETQ. The CDR3 DNA is TGCGCCAGCAGCTTGACGACTGATGAAGCTTTCTTT. This encodes CASSLTTDEAFF.

This chain uses TRBV5-6 with TRBJ2-5; unclear D gene. With the DNA end fitting TRBJ2-7 better, the J assignment may be wrong. From germline, CDR1 is SGHDT and CDR2 YYEEEE. The length of the CDR3 is 11 residues. The CDR3 spells CASSLGGEQYF. CDR3 sequence (DNA): TGTGCCAGCAGCTTGGGGGGCGAGCAGTACTTC.

This clone was detected once. The V and J genes are TRBV7-9 and TRBJ2-3; TRBD2 might be the D (5 bases). Trimming took off 2 bases at V and 4 bases at J, with 13 bases between the two ends. From germline, CDR1 is SEHNR and CDR2 FQNEAQ (reference sequence). This CDR3 has 15 residues. In DNA, the CDR3 is TGTGCCAGCAGCTTACGCCGAGAGGGTGCAGATACGCAGTATTTT. Amino acid sequence: CASSLRREGADTQYF.

This chain links TRBV7-9 with TRBJ1-3; 8 bases are a match to TRBD1. CDR1 and CDR2 from the germline V gene are SEHNR and FQNEAQ (reference sequence). The CDR3 covers 16 residues. After removal of 5 bases from V and 4 bases from J, the junction contained 10 bases not matched to a gene. The CDR3 loop is CASSPRQGFIGNTIYF. In nucleotides, the CDR3 is TGTGCCAGCAGCCCAAGACAGGGGTTCATCGGAAACACCATATATTTT.

This chain links TRBV7-9 with TRBJ2-7; 7 positions agree with TRBD1. Unmatched junction bases numbered 9, after V lost 5 bases and J lost 2 bases. Germline lookup yields CDR1 SEHNR and CDR2 FQNEAQ (reference sequence). The CDR3 sequence is 15 residues long. CDR3: CASSGADRAPYEQYF. CDR3 in DNA: TGTGCCAGCAGCGGAGCTGACAGGGCCCCCTACGAGCAGTACTTC.

The genes are TRBV19 and TRBJ1-1; D ambiguous. The CDR3 is 11 residues long. V lost 10 bases, J lost 0 bases, and 6 bases lay in between. Germline V gene data show CDR1 as LNHDA and CDR2 as SQIVND (reference sequence). The CDR3 loop reads CATGMNTEAFF. The CDR3 DNA is TGTGCCACGGGGATGAACACTGAAGCTTTCTTT.

The V and J genes are TRBV19 and TRBJ1-2; 7 nucleotides align to TRBD1. The V and J ends lost 5 bases and 4 bases, in that order; junction bases with no gene match: 13. The CDR3 runs to 16 residues. Germline loops: CDR1 LNHDA, CDR2 SQIVND (reference sequence). For the CDR3, the DNA is TGTGCCAGTAGTTTCAACCGGGACAGTTCTATCTATGGCTACACCTTC. Its protein is CASSFNRDSSIYGYTF.

A single count supports this clone. The chain carries TRBV7-2 and TRBJ2-1; tentative D call: TRBD2 (6 bases). Deletions cut 7 bases from V and 7 bases from J, with 17 bases between. This CDR3 spans 14 amino acids. In germline, CDR1 is SGHTA, CDR2 FQGNSA. CDR3 sequence: CASTVGGGLNEQFF. The CDR3 coding sequence is TGTGCCAGCACGGTGGGAGGAGGGTTAAATGAGCAGTTCTTC.

Comment on this clone: The junction and the germline gene differ at one end; a read error may be behind it. This sequence joins TRBV7-7 and TRBJ2-1; TRBD1 is a possible D gene (5 bases). The CDR3 spans 16 residues. Germline V lookup: CDR1 SSHAT, CDR2 FNYEAQ (reference sequence). This chain's CDR3 is CASSLADRSSYNEQFF. The CDR3 DNA is TGTGCTAGCAGCTTAGCCGACAGAAGCTCCTACAATGAGCAGTTCTTC.

The CDR3 nucleotides are TGTGCCAGCAGTTACGGGCAGCCCTCCTACGAGCAGTACTTC. Encoded protein: CASSYGQPSYEQYF. The chain joins TRBV6-5 to TRBJ2-7; D not resolved. Per the germline V gene, CDR1 is MNHEY and CDR2 is SVGAGI. V was trimmed by 2 bases and J by 0 bases, leaving 8 bases between them. The CDR3 is made up of 14 amino acids.

V gene TRBV4-1 combines with J gene TRBJ2-1; TRBD2 might be the D (7 bases). The CDR3 covers 19 residues. Trimming removed 5 bases from V and 6 bases from J, with 29 bases in between. Germline V gives CDR1 MGHRA, CDR2 YSYEKL. The CDR3 DNA is TGCGCCAGCAGCTCTCAGCTTTTGTTGGGGGGGGCCTTGGGCAATGAGCAGTTCTTC. Translated: CASSSQLLLGGALGNEQFF.